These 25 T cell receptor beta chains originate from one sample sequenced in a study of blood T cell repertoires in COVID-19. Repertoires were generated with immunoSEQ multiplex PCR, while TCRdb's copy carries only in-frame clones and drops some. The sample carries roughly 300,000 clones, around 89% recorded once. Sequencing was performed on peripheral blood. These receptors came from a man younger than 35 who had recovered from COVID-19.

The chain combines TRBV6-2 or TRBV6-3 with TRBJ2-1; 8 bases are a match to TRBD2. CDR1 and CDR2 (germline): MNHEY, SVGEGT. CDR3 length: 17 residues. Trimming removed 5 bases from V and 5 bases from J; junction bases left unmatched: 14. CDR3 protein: CASSPFPLAGPDNEQFF. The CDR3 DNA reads TGTGCCAGCAGTCCATTCCCTTTAGCGGGGCCTGACAATGAGCAGTTCTTC.

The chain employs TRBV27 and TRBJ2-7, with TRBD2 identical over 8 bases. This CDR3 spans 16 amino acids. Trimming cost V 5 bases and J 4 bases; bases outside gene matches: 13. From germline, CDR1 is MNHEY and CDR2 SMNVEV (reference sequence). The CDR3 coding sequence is TGTGCCAGCAGTACGGCGCGGGGCGGGGGGAGGTACGAGCAGTACTTC. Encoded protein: CASSTARGGGRYEQYF.

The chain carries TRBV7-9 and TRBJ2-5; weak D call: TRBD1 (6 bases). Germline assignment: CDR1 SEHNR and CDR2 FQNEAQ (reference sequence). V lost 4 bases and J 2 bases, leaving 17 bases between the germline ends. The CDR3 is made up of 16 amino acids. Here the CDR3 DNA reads TGTGCCAGCAGCTCATTGGAGACAGGTTTTCAAGAGACCCAGTACTTC. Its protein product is CASSSLETGFQETQYF.

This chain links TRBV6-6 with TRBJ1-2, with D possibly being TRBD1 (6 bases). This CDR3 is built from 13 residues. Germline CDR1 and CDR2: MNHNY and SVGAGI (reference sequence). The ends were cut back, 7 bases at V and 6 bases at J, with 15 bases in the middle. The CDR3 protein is CASTQGQGNGYTF. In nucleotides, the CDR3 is TGTGCCAGCACCCAGGGGCAGGGGAATGGCTACACCTTC.

CDR3: CAWSGGPGGFF. CDR3 in DNA: TGTGCCTGGAGCGGAGGGCCTGGCGGGTTCTTT. This chain joins TRBV30 and TRBJ1-1; no firm D call. Trimming left V 3 bases short and J 14 bases short, with 16 bases between. Germline CDR1 reads GTSNPN; CDR2 reads SVGIG (reference sequence). The CDR3 sequence is 11 residues long.

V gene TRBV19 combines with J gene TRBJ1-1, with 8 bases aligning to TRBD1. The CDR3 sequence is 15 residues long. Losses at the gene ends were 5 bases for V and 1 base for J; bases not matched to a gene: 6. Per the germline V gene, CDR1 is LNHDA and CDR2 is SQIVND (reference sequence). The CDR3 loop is CASSPRDRPNTEAFF. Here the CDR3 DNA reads TGTGCCAGTAGTCCAAGGGACAGGCCGAACACTGAAGCTTTCTTT.

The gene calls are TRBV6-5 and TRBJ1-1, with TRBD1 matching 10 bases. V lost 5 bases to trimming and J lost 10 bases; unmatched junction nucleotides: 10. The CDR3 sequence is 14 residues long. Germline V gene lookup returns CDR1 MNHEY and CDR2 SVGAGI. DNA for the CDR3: TGTGCCAGCAGTCCAACCGGGACAGGGGTGGGAGCTTTCTTT. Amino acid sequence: CASSPTGTGVGAFF.

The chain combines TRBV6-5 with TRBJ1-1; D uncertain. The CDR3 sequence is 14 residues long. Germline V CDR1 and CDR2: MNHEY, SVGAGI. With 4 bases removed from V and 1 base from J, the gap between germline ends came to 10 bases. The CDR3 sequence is CASSFSGENTEAFF. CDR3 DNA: TGTGCCAGCAGTTTTTCCGGGGAGAACACTGAAGCTTTCTTT.

The CDR3 DNA is TGTGCCAGCAGTAAGGACAGCCGGGCAACTGAAGCTTTCTTT. Translated, it gives CASSKDSRATEAFF. This chain uses TRBV25-1 with TRBJ1-1, with D maybe TRBD1 (6 bases). The V end lost 5 bases, the J end lost 5 bases, and 15 bases lay between the germline ends. The CDR3 loop spans 14 amino acids. Germline V lookup: CDR1 MGHDK, CDR2 SYGVNS.

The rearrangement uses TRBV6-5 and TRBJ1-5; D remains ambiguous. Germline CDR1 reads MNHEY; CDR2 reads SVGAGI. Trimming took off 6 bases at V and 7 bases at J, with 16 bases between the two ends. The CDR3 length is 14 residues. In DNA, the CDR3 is TGTGCCAGCAGCACTCGGGGAGGCGGCCAGCCCCAGCATTTT. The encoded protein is CASSTRGGGQPQHF.

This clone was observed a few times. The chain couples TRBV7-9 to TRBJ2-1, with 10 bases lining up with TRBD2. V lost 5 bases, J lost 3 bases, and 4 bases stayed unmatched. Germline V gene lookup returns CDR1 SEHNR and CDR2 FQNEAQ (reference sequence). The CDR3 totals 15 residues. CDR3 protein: CASSPASGGYNEQFF. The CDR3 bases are TGTGCCAGCAGCCCAGCTAGCGGGGGCTACAATGAGCAGTTCTTC.

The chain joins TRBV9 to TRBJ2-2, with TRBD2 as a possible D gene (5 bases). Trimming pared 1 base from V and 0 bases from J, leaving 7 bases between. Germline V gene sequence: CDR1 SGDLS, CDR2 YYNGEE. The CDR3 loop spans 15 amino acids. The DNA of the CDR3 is TGTGCCAGCAGCGTATTCGGGGCGAACACCGGGGAGCTGTTTTTT. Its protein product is CASSVFGANTGELFF.

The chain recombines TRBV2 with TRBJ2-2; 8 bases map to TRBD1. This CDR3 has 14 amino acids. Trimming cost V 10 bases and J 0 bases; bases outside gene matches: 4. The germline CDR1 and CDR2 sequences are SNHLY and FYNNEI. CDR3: CAIQTGANTGELFF. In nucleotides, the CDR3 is TGTGCCATCCAGACAGGGGCGAACACCGGGGAGCTGTTTTTT.

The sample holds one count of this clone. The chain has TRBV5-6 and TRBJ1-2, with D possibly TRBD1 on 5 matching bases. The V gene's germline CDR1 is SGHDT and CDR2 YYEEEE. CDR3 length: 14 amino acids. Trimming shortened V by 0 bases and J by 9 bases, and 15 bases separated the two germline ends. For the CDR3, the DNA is TGTGCCAGCAGCTTGGGACAGCCGGGGGTTCGCTACACCTTC. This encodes CASSLGQPGVRYTF.

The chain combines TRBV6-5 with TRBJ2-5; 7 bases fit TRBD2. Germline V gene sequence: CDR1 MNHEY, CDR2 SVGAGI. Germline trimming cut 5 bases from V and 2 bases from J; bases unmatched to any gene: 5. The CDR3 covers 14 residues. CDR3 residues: CASSQRGSQETQYF. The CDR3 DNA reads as TGTGCCAGCAGTCAGCGGGGCTCACAAGAGACCCAGTACTTC.

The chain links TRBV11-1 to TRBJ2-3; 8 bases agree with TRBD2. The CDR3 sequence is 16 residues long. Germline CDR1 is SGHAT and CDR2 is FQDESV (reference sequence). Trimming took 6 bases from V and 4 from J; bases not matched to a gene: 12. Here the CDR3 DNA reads TGTGCCAGCAGGGATACGGGACTAGAGCTTTCAGATACGCAGTATTTT. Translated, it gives CASRDTGLELSDTQYF.

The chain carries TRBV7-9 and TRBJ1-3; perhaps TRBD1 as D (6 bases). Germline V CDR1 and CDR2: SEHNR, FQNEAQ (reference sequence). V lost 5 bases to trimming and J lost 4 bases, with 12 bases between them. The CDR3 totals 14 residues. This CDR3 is CASSPGVGGNTIYF. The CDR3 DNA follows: TGTGCCAGCAGCCCAGGGGTTGGAGGAAACACCATATATTTT.

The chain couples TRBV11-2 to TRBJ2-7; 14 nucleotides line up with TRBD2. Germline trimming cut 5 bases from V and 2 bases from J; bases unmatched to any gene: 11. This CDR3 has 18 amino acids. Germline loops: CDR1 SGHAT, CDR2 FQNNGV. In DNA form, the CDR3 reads TGTGCCAGCAGCCCAACAAACTTGGGACTAGCGGGGGCCTACGAGCAGTACTTC. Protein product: CASSPTNLGLAGAYEQYF.

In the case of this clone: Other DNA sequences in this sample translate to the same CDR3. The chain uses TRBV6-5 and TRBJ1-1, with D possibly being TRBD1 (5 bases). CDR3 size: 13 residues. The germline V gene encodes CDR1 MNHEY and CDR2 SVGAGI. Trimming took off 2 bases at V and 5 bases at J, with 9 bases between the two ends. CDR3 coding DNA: TGTGCCAGCAGTTACGGGGGGGAGACTGAAGCTTTCTTT. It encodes CASSYGGETEAFF.

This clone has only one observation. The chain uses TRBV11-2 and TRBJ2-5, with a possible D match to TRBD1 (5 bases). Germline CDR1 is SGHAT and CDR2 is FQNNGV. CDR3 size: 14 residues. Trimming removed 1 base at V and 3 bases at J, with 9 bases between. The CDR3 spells CASSLGPDKETQYF. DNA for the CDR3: TGTGCCAGCAGCTTAGGGCCGGACAAAGAGACCCAGTACTTC.

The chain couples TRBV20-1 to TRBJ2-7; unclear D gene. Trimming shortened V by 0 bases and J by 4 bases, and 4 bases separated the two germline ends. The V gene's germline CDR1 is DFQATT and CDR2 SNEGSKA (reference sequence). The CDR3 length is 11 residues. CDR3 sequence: CSARDQYEQYF. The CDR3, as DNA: TGCAGTGCTAGAGATCAGTACGAGCAGTACTTC.

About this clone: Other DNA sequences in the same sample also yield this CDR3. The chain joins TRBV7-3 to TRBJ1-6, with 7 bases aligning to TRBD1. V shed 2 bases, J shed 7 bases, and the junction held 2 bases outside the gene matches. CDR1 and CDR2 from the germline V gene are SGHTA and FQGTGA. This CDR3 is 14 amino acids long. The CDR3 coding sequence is TGTGCCAGCAGCTTAGGGACAGAAAATTCACCCCTCCACTTT. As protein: CASSLGTENSPLHF.

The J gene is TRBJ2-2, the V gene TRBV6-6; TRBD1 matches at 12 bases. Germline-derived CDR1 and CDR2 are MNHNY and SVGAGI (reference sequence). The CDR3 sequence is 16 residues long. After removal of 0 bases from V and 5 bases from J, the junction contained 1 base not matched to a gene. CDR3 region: CASSYSGQGATGELFF. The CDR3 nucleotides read TGTGCCAGCAGTTACTCGGGACAGGGGGCTACCGGGGAGCTGTTTTTT.

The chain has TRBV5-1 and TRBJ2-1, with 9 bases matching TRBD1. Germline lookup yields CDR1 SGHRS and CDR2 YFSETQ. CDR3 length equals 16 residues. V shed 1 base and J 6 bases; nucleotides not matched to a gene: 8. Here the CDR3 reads CASSLPRGTGSNEQFF. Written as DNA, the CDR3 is TGCGCCAGCAGCTTGCCCCGCGGGACAGGGAGCAATGAGCAGTTCTTC.

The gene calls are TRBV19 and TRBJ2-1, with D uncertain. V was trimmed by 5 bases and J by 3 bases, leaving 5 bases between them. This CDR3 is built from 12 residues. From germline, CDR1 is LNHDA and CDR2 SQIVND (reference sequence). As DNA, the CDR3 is TGTGCCAGTAGTGAGGTCTACAATGAGCAGTTCTTC. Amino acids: CASSEVYNEQFF.